Reported below is one TCR beta chain. Its cognate antigen is unknown. The entry originates in a study of T cell responses to AZD1222 COVID-19 vaccine. Whole-study results and caveats: Reports say nearly half of spike-specific TCRs go after unmutated variant regions. Clonal diversity was possibly underestimated, and white British individuals and females predominated among donors. Seropositivity was recorded at baseline in only 6 or 7 AZD1222 recipients.

Measured with immunoSEQ multiplex PCR; TCRdb has only the in-frame clones, and not every one. The data show over 100,000 clones, over 75% seen once. V lost 5 bases and J lost 6, with 7 bases in between. In germline, CDR1 is LGHDT, CDR2 YNNKEL (reference sequence). The CDR3 has 12 amino acids. This clonotype was obtained from an adult in good health. The chain is built from TRBV3-1 (or the pseudogene TRBV3-2) and TRBJ2-2; TRBD2 might be the D (5 bases). Specimen: peripheral blood, collected on day 0 of AZD1222 vaccination. The CDR3 sequence is CASSISAGELFF. The DNA for the CDR3 is TGTGCCAGCAGCATTAGCGCCGGGGAGCTGTTTTTT.